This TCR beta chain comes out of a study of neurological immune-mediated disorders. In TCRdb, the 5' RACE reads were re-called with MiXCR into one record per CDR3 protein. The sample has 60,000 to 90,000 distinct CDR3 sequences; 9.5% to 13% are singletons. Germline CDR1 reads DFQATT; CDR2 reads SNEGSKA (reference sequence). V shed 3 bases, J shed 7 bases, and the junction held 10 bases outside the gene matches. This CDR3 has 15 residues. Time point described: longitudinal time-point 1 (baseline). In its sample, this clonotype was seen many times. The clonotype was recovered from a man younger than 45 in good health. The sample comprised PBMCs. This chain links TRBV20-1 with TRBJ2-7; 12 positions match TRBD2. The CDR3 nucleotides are TGCAGTGCTAGTCTAGCGGGAGGGCCAACGGAAGAGCAGTACTTC. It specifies CSASLAGGPTEEQYF.